Listed below are T cell receptor beta chains from one sample, sequenced in a study of tumor and adjacent non-tumor tissue in lung cancer. TCRdb re-called the multiplex PCR reads with MiXCR, one entry per CDR3 protein. The data show some 90,000 distinct CDR3 sequences, around 65% seen once. Sequenced sample: lung tumor tissue. The source is a man between 65 and 85 years old with non-small cell lung cancer. Both conserved end residues are part of each CDR3. Fields, in order: clone size, V gene, J gene, D gene, CDR3 DNA, CDR3 protein. The D gene is left open where the match is weak. Only part of the rows carry a size: once, few, many, or a class if the clone is expanded.

size: .
V: TRBV11-3
J: TRBJ1-2
D: .
DNA: TGTGCCGGCAGCTTCAGCAGGGGTGCGAGCTACACCTTC
CDR3: CAGSFSRGASYTF

size: .
V: TRBV28
J: TRBJ1-4
D: .
DNA: TGTGCCAGCACCTCCGGGACATTTAATGAAAAACTGTTTTTT
CDR3: CASTSGTFNEKLFF

size: once
V: TRBV9
J: TRBJ2-7
D: TRBD1
DNA: TGTGACAGCAACGTAGGTCCGGGGACAGGGGCGTCCTACGGGCAGTACTTC
CDR3: CDSNVGPGTGASYGQYF

size: .
V: TRBV5-1
J: TRBJ2-7
D: .
DNA: TGCGCCAGCAGCTTGGCCGTAGCTTCCCTCGGGGAGCAGTACTTC
CDR3: CASSLAVASLGEQYF

size: .
V: TRBV11-2
J: TRBJ2-7
D: TRBD1
DNA: TGTGCCAGCAGCGGGGACAGAAACTACGAGCAGTACTTC
CDR3: CASSGDRNYEQYF

size: once
V: TRBV11-1
J: TRBJ1-1
D: .
DNA: TGTGCCAGCAGCTTAGCACGAGGACGGGGCACTGAAGCTTTCTTT
CDR3: CASSLARGRGTEAFF

size: .
V: TRBV5-8
J: TRBJ2-2
D: .
DNA: TGTGCCAGCAGCTTGGTTTTGTGGACAACTAACACCGGGGAGCTGTTTTTT
CDR3: CASSLVLWTTNTGELFF

size: medium-sized
V: TRBV11-2
J: TRBJ2-1
D: TRBD2
DNA: TGTGCCAGCAGCTTACCTAGCGGACCCTACAATGAGCAGTTCTTC
CDR3: CASSLPSGPYNEQFF

size: few
V: TRBV30
J: TRBJ1-5
D: .
DNA: TGTGCCTGGGGACTAAAGAATGGGCAGCCCCAGCATTTT
CDR3: CAWGLKNGQPQHF

size: .
V: TRBV5-6
J: TRBJ2-7
D: .
DNA: TGTGCCAGCAGCTTGGTTGGGCAGACATCCTACGAGCAGTACTTC
CDR3: CASSLVGQTSYEQYF

size: .
V: TRBV11-1
J: TRBJ2-1
D: .
DNA: TGTGCCAGCAGATTAATTACCGCCCGCTCCTACAATGAGCAGTTCTTC
CDR3: CASRLITARSYNEQFF

size: .
V: TRBV5-1
J: TRBJ1-1
D: TRBD1
DNA: TGCGCCAGCAGCTTGGGGCCCCACAGGGGTACTGAAGCTTTCTTT
CDR3: CASSLGPHRGTEAFF

size: many
V: TRBV6-5
J: TRBJ2-3
D: .
DNA: TGTGCCAGCAGACGAAGACCCACAGATACGCAGTATTTT
CDR3: CASRRRPTDTQYF

size: many
V: TRBV12-3/TRBV12-4
J: TRBJ2-4
D: .
DNA: TGTGCCAGCAGTTTACCCTGGCTGAAATTCAAAAACATTCAGTACTTC
CDR3: CASSLPWLKFKNIQYF

size: .
V: TRBV28
J: TRBJ2-1
D: .
DNA: TGTGCCAGCAGTTTAACAGGACAGAGGAATGAGCAGTTCTTC
CDR3: CASSLTGQRNEQFF

size: .
V: TRBV10-2
J: TRBJ2-2
D: .
DNA: TGTGCCAGCAGTGATCGGGGGCGCCCCACCGGGGAGCTGTTTTTT
CDR3: CASSDRGRPTGELFF

size: many
V: TRBV5-8
J: TRBJ2-7
D: .
DNA: TGTGCCAGCAGTTTTGTGGACGAGCAGTACTTC
CDR3: CASSFVDEQYF

size: many
V: TRBV29-1
J: TRBJ2-5
D: .
DNA: TGCAGTGCCGGACGGGAGCCCCAAGAGACCCAGTACTTC
CDR3: CSAGREPQETQYF

size: .
V: TRBV10-3
J: TRBJ2-7
D: TRBD1
DNA: TGTGCCAGCAGAGGATCGGGACAGATCTCCTACGAGCAGTACTTC
CDR3: CASRGSGQISYEQYF

size: .
V: TRBV6-1
J: TRBJ1-1
D: .
DNA: TGTGCGAGCAGTGGAAGAGTCGTCGGCATTGAAGCTTTCTTT
CDR3: CASSGRVVGIEAFF

size: once
V: TRBV11-3
J: TRBJ1-2
D: .
DNA: TGTGCCAGCAGCTTTAGTGGGGGTGCAAGCTACGCCTTC
CDR3: CASSFSGGASYAF

size: many
V: TRBV12-3/TRBV12-4
J: TRBJ1-1
D: .
DNA: TGTGCCAGCAGTTTAGTACAGGAGAACACTGAAGCTTTCTTT
CDR3: CASSLVQENTEAFF

size: .
V: TRBV6-1
J: TRBJ2-7
D: TRBD1
DNA: TGTGCCAGCCACAGGGGCTCCTACGAGCAGTACTTC
CDR3: CASHRGSYEQYF

size: .
V: TRBV7-9
J: TRBJ1-2
D: .
DNA: TGTGCCAGCAGCTCCAGTCAAATAGGGACTGATGGCTACACCTTC
CDR3: CASSSSQIGTDGYTF

size: medium-sized
V: TRBV6-1
J: TRBJ1-5
D: .
DNA: TGTGCCAACGGACACCTAAATAGCAATCAGCCCCAGCATTTT
CDR3: CANGHLNSNQPQHF

size: many
V: TRBV29-1
J: TRBJ2-5
D: .
DNA: TGCAGCGCCCGCCTCTCCAAGGCGACCCAAGAGACCCAGTACTTC
CDR3: CSARLSKATQETQYF

size: few
V: TRBV11-2
J: TRBJ2-3
D: TRBD2
DNA: TGTGCCAGCAGCCCTGGGCTAGCGGGGCCCTTGAGCACAGATACTCACTATTTT
CDR3: CASSPGLAGPLSTDTHYF

size: few
V: TRBV11-2
J: TRBJ2-7
D: TRBD1
DNA: TGTGTCAGCAGCTTAGGACAGGGGAAGGCCTATGAGCAGTACTTC
CDR3: CVSSLGQGKAYEQYF

size: few
V: TRBV5-5
J: TRBJ2-1
D: .
DNA: TGTGCCAGTCTGCAAGGCTACAATGAGCAGTTATTC
CDR3: CASLQGYNEQLF

size: few
V: TRBV5-1
J: TRBJ2-5
D: TRBD2
DNA: TGCGCCAGCAGCTTGGGCGGCGGGAGCCAAGAGACCCAGTACTTC
CDR3: CASSLGGGSQETQYF

size: few
V: TRBV6-5
J: TRBJ2-1
D: TRBD1
DNA: TGTGCCAGCAGGTCCCAGGGACAGGGGTCGCTGGATGAGCAGTTCTTC
CDR3: CASRSQGQGSLDEQFF

size: many
V: TRBV29-1
J: TRBJ2-3
D: TRBD2
DNA: TGCAGCGTTAAGACTAGCGGGAGTCGGACAGATACGCAGTATTTT
CDR3: CSVKTSGSRTDTQYF

size: .
V: TRBV4-2
J: TRBJ2-2
D: TRBD2
DNA: TGTGCCAGCAGCCAAGCCGCGGCTAGTGTTGAGGGGAGCGGGGAGCTGCTTTTT
CDR3: CASSQAAASVEGSGELLF

size: .
V: TRBV11-1
J: TRBJ2-5
D: .
DNA: TGTGCCATCAGCCCCGACCGGACCCGGGAGACCCAGTACTTC
CDR3: CAISPDRTRETQYF

size: medium-sized
V: TRBV11-2
J: TRBJ1-4
D: TRBD1
DNA: TGTGCCAGCAGCTTATCCCCAGGGGGCTGGGAAAAACTGTTTTTT
CDR3: CASSLSPGGWEKLFF

size: .
V: TRBV11-2
J: TRBJ2-7
D: .
DNA: TGTGTCAGCAGCCACGGGGCAGGGCCCCTTAACTTC
CDR3: CVSSHGAGPLNF

size: .
V: TRBV11-2
J: TRBJ2-7
D: .
DNA: TGTGCCAACAGGGAGGGGGACGGAAACTACGAGCAGTACTTC
CDR3: CANREGDGNYEQYF

size: .
V: TRBV6-5
J: TRBJ2-7
D: TRBD1
DNA: TGTGCCAGCAGGGGACAGTTTAGCTCCTACGAGCAGTACTTC
CDR3: CASRGQFSSYEQYF

size: many
V: TRBV7-9
J: TRBJ2-5
D: TRBD2
DNA: TGTGCCAGCAGCTTCGGACTAGCGGGAGTGGGGGAGACCCAGTACTTC
CDR3: CASSFGLAGVGETQYF

size: .
V: TRBV29-1
J: TRBJ2-2
D: .
DNA: TGCAGTGTCGCGGTAAACACCGGGGAGCTGCTTTTT
CDR3: CSVAVNTGELLF

size: few
V: TRBV28
J: TRBJ2-1
D: .
DNA: TGTGCCAGCTTTTCCGGACCGAACAATGAGCAGTTCTTC
CDR3: CASFSGPNNEQFF

size: .
V: TRBV11-2
J: TRBJ1-2
D: .
DNA: TGTGCCAGCAGTTCGAGCCTCCGGGCCCCCTATGGCTACACCTTC
CDR3: CASSSSLRAPYGYTF

size: many
V: TRBV6-6
J: TRBJ1-2
D: .
DNA: TGTGCCAGCAGTTACTCCGCGGAGCCGACGCATAACTATGGCTACACCTTC
CDR3: CASSYSAEPTHNYGYTF

size: once
V: TRBV6-5
J: TRBJ2-7
D: .
DNA: TGTGTCAGCAATTACGACTCCTACTCCTACGAGCAGTACTTC
CDR3: CVSNYDSYSYEQYF

size: .
V: TRBV11-1
J: TRBJ2-5
D: .
DNA: TGTGCCAGCACCCGGGATGAGTCACAAGAGACCCAGTACTTC
CDR3: CASTRDESQETQYF

size: .
V: TRBV20-1
J: TRBJ1-4
D: .
DNA: TGCAGTGCTAGAGATCCGGAGGTTTACAGCAGCAATGAAAAACTGTTTTTT
CDR3: CSARDPEVYSSNEKLFF

size: .
V: TRBV2
J: TRBJ2-4
D: .
DNA: TGTGCCAGCGGGCAGGGTGGAAACATTCAGTACTTC
CDR3: CASGQGGNIQYF

size: .
V: TRBV11-2
J: TRBJ1-3
D: .
DNA: TGTGCCAGCAGCGCGGGGGGGGGGCGATTCCATGGAAACACCATATATTTT
CDR3: CASSAGGGRFHGNTIYF

size: once
V: TRBV29-1
J: TRBJ2-2
D: TRBD1
DNA: TGCGGGTACAGGGGTCATACCGGGGAGCCGTTTTTT
CDR3: CGYRGHTGEPFF

size: once
V: TRBV11-2
J: TRBJ2-7
D: .
DNA: TGTGTCAGCAGGTTAAGCGGGCTTTCATACGAGCAGTACTTC
CDR3: CVSRLSGLSYEQYF

size: many
V: TRBV12-3/TRBV12-4
J: TRBJ1-1
D: .
DNA: TGTGCCAACTCAAGAATTAAGAACACTGAAGCTTTCTTT
CDR3: CANSRIKNTEAFF

size: .
V: TRBV4-1
J: TRBJ2-5
D: .
DNA: TGCGCCAGCAGCCATCGCGAGGGGGGCCTAAAGACCCAGTACTTC
CDR3: CASSHREGGLKTQYF